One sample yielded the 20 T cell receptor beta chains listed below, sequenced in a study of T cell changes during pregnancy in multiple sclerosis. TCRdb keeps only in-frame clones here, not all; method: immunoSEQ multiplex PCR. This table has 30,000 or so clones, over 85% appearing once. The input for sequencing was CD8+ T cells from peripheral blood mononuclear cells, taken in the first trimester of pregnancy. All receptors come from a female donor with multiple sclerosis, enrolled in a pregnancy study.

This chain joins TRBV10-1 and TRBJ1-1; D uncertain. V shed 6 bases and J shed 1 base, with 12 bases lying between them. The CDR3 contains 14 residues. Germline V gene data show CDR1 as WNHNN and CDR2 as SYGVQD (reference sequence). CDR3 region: CASSDGSPNTEAFF. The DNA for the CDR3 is TGCGCCAGCAGCGACGGGTCCCCGAACACTGAAGCTTTCTTT.

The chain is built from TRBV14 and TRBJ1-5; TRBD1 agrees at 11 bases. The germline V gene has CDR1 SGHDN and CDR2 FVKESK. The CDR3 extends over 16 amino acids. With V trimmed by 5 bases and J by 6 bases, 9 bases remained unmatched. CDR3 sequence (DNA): TGTGCCAGCAGCTCTCCCGGGACAGGGGGTCCTCAGCCCCAGCATTTT. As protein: CASSSPGTGGPQPQHF.

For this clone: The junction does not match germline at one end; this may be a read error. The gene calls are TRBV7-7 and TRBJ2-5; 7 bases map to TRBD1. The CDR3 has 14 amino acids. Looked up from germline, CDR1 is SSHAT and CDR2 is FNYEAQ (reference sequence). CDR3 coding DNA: TGTGCTAGCAGCCCCCCGGGACAGAAAGAGACCCAGTACTTC. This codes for CASSPPGQKETQYF.

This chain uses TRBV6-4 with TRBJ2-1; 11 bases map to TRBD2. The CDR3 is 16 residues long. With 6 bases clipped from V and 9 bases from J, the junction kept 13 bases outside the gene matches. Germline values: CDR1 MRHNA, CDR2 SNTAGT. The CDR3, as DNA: TGTGCCAGCAGCAAACTAGCGGGAGAGACCTCCGGTGAGCAGTTCTTC. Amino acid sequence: CASSKLAGETSGEQFF.

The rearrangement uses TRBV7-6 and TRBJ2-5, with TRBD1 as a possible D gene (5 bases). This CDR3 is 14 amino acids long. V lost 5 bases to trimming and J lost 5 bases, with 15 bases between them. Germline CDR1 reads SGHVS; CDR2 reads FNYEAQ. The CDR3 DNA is TGTGCCAGCAGCGGCACCAGGGAAGGGGAGACCCAGTACTTC. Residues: CASSGTREGETQYF.

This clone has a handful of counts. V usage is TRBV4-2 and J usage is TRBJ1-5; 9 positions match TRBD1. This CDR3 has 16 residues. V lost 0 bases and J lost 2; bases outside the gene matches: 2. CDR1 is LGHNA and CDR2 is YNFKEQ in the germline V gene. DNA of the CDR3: TGTGCCAGCAGCCAAGAGACAGGGGGAGGCAATCAGCCCCAGCATTTT. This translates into CASSQETGGGNQPQHF.

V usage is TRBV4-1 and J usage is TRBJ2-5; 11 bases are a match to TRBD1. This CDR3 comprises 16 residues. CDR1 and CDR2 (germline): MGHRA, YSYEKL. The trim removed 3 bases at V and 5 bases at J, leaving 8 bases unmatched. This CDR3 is CASSQTRTGGMETQYF. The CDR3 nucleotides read TGCGCCAGCAGCCAGACACGGACAGGGGGCATGGAGACCCAGTACTTC.

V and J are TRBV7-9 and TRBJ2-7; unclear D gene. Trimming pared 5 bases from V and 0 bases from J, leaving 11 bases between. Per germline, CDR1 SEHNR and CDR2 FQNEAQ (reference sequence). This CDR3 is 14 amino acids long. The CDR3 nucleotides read TGTGCCAGCAGCGCACACAGCTTCTCCTACGAGCAGTACTTC. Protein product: CASSAHSFSYEQYF.

The chain's CDR3 is CASSLKRLRFFYNEQFF. In DNA, the CDR3 is TGCGCCAGCAGCTTGAAGAGGCTCCGTTTTTTTTACAATGAGCAGTTCTTC. The chain links TRBV5-1 to TRBJ2-1; no definite D call. The germline V gene encodes CDR1 SGHRS and CDR2 YFSETQ. The CDR3 consists of 17 residues. Trimming took off 1 base at V and 4 bases at J, with 18 bases between the two ends.

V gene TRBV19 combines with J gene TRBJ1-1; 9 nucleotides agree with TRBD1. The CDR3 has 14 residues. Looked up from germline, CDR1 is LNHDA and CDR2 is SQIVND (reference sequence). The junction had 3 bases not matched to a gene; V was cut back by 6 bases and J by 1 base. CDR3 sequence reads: CASRWTGENTEAFF. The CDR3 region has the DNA TGTGCCAGTAGGTGGACAGGGGAGAACACTGAAGCTTTCTTT.

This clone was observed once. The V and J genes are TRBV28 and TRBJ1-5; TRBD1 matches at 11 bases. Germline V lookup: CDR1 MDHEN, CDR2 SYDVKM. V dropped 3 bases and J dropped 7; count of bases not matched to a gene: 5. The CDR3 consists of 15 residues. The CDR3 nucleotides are TGTGCCAGCAGTTTCAGGACAGGGGGCGCGCAGCCCCAGCATTTT. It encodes CASSFRTGGAQPQHF.

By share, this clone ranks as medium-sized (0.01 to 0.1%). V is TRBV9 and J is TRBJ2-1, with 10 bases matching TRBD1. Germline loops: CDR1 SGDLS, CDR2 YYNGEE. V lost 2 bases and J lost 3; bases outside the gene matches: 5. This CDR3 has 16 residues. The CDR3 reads CASSVLTGGVYNEQFF. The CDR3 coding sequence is TGTGCCAGCAGCGTCTTGACAGGGGGCGTCTACAATGAGCAGTTCTTC.

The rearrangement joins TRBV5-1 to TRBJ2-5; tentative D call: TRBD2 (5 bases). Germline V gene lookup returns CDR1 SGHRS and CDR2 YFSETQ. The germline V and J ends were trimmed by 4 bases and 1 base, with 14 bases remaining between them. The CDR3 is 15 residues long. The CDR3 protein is CASSGTGGSQETQYF. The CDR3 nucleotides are TGCGCCAGCAGCGGTACGGGCGGGTCCCAAGAGACCCAGTACTTC.

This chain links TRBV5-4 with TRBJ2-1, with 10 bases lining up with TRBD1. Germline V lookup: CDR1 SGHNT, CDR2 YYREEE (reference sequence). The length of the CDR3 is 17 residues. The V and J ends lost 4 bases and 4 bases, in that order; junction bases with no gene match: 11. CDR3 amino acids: CASSGGLTGGGYNEQFF. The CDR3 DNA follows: TGTGCCAGCAGCGGTGGTTTGACAGGGGGCGGATACAATGAGCAGTTCTTC. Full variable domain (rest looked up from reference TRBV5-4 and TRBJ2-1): ETGVTQSPTHLIKTRGQQVTLRCSSQSGHNTVSWYQQALGQGPQFIFQYYREEENGRGNFPPRFSGLQFPNYSSELNVNALELDDSALYLCASSGGLTGGGYNEQFFGPGTRLTVL.

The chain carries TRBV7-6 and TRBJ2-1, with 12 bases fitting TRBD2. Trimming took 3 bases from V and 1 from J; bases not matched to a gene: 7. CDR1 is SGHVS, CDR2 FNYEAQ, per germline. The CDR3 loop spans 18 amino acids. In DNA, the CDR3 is TGTGCCAGCAGCTTGAGCCTAGCGGGAGGGCGTTCCTACAATGAGCAGTTCTTC. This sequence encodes CASSLSLAGGRSYNEQFF. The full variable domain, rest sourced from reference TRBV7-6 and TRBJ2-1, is GAGVSQSPRYKVTKRGQDVALRCDPISGHVSLYWYRQALGQGPEFLTYFNYEAQQDKSGLPNDRFSAERPEGSISTLTIQRTEQRDSAMYRCASSLSLAGGRSYNEQFFGPGTRLTVL.

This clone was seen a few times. The CDR3 region has the DNA TGTGCCAGCAGCGATCTAGCGGGAGTAGCGAATGAGCAGTTCTTC. This gives the protein CASSDLAGVANEQFF. The chain has TRBV6-1 and TRBJ2-1; 10 positions match TRBD2. The CDR3 length is 15 residues. The ends lost 6 bases at V and 7 bases at J; junction bases unmatched: 9. Germline V CDR1 and CDR2: MNHNS, SASEGT.

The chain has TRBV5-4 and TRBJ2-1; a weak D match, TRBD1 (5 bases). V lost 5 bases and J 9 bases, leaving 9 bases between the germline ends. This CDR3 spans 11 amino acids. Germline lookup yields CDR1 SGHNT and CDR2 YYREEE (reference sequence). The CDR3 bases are TGTGCCAGCAGTTCAGGGTTTGAGCAGTTCTTC. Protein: CASSSGFEQFF.

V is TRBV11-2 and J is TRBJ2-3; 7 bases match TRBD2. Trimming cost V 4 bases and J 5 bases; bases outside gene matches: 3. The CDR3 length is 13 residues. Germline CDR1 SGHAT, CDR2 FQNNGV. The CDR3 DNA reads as TGTGCCAGCAGCTATGGGAGGGGAGATACGCAGTATTTT. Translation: CASSYGRGDTQYF.

Written as DNA, the CDR3 is TGTGCCAGCAGCTTAAGCCCGGGACAGGGGAACATTCAGTACTTC. Translation gives CASSLSPGQGNIQYF. The V gene is TRBV7-9, the J gene TRBJ2-4, with 10 nucleotides matching TRBD1. V lost 2 bases to trimming and J lost 7 bases; unmatched junction nucleotides: 5. CDR1 is SEHNR, CDR2 FQNEAQ, per germline (reference sequence). The CDR3 loop spans 15 amino acids.

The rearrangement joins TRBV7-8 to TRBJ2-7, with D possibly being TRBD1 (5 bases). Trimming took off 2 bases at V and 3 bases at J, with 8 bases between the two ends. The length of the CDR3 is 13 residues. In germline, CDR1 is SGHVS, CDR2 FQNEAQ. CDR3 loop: CASSLSQGYEQYF. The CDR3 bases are TGTGCCAGCAGCTTATCCCAGGGCTACGAGCAGTACTTC. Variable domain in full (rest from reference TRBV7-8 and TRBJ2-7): GAGVSQSPRYKVAKRGQDVALRCDPISGHVSLFWYQQALGQGPEFLTYFQNEAQLDKSGLPSDRFFAERPEGSVSTLKIQRTQQEDSAVYLCASSLSQGYEQYFGPGTRLTVT.